The 15 T cell receptor beta chains presented below share a single source sample, sequenced in a study of T-cell memory formation after mild COVID-19. TCRdb re-called the 5' RACE reads through MiXCR, storing one row per CDR3 protein. Here the sample spans some 330,000 distinct CDR3 sequences, around a fifth being singletons. Sequencing was done on a sample of PBMCs or a T cell subset sorted from them (not recorded which). The source of these receptors is an adult woman who had mild COVID-19 (a few samples of this study predate the infection). Cell type and time point are not known.

V is TRBV14 and J is TRBJ2-7, with no clear D. The length of the CDR3 is 13 residues. Germline lookup yields CDR1 SGHDN and CDR2 FVKESK. V lost 3 bases, J lost 3 bases, and 9 bases lay in between. The CDR3 is CASSQFGNYEQYF. CDR3 nucleotides: TGTGCCAGCAGCCAGTTTGGGAACTACGAGCAGTACTTC.

The genes are TRBV12-3 or TRBV12-4 and TRBJ2-1, with 11 bases that match TRBD2. Trimming at V came to 6 bases and at J to 9 bases, leaving 16 bases not matched to a gene. The CDR3 sequence is 17 residues long. CDR3 region: CASSPPRNSGRATEQFF. CDR3 nucleotides: TGTGCCAGCAGCCCCCCTCGGAATAGCGGGAGGGCCACTGAGCAGTTCTTC.

The chain couples TRBV4-1 to TRBJ2-1, with D possibly matching TRBD1 (6 bases). V lost 2 bases and J lost 7, with 12 bases in between. The germline V gene has CDR1 MGHRA and CDR2 YSYEKL. This CDR3 contains 14 residues. The CDR3 DNA follows: TGCGCCAGCAGCCAAAGGGGGTATGGAAATGAGCAGTTCTTC. Translating it yields CASSQRGYGNEQFF.

This clonotype has just a few counts. V and J are TRBV5-6 and TRBJ2-7, with TRBD1 matching 7 bases. CDR1 is SGHDT, CDR2 YYEEEE, per germline. The CDR3 totals 13 residues. Germline trimming cut 6 bases from V and 2 bases from J; bases unmatched to any gene: 5. The CDR3 DNA follows: TGTGCCAGCACGGGACAGCTAACCTACGAGCAGTACTTC. Translation: CASTGQLTYEQYF.

A few counts support this clonotype. The chain uses TRBV5-1 and TRBJ1-4; TRBD1 aligns across 7 bases. Trimming took 4 bases from V and 1 from J; bases not matched to a gene: 7. The germline V gene has CDR1 SGHRS and CDR2 YFSETQ. The CDR3 covers 16 residues. In nucleotides, the CDR3 is TGCGCCAGCAGCCTTCTACGACAGGGAACTAATGAAAAACTGTTTTTT. Translating it yields CASSLLRQGTNEKLFF.

This clonotype has more than one count but fewer than ten. The chain joins TRBV12-3 or TRBV12-4 to TRBJ1-2; D gene unclear. This CDR3 comprises 14 residues. Trimming stripped 4 bases from V and 1 base from J, with 10 bases between. The CDR3 here is CASSSHHDNYGYTF. CDR3 in DNA: TGTGCCAGCAGTTCCCACCATGATAACTATGGCTACACCTTC.

This clonotype was seen a few times. The chain is built from TRBV7-2 and TRBJ2-7; 10 bases fit TRBD2. CDR3 length: 16 amino acids. Per germline, CDR1 SGHTA and CDR2 FQGNSA. V lost 1 base and J lost 4; bases outside the gene matches: 7. CDR3 in DNA: TGTGCCAGCAGCTTAGGCTCTAGCGGGAGTCGGTACGAGCAGTACTTC. This sequence encodes CASSLGSSGSRYEQYF.

This clonotype was counted ten times or more. V is TRBV12-3 or TRBV12-4 and J is TRBJ2-1, with 9 bases that match TRBD1. The J segment lost 9 bases and the V segment lost 7 bases, leaving 19 bases of the junction unmatched. The CDR3 length is 17 residues. The CDR3 here is CASMVPPGQGYTGEQFF. In DNA, the CDR3 is TGTGCCAGCATGGTTCCTCCAGGACAGGGGTACACTGGTGAGCAGTTCTTC.

V usage is TRBV9 and J usage is TRBJ2-3; 9 nucleotides agree with TRBD2. The CDR3 spans 17 residues. V lost 0 bases to trimming and J lost 7 bases; unmatched junction nucleotides: 12. Germline V gives CDR1 SGDLS, CDR2 YYNGEE. CDR3 residues: CASSVAGLAGKSYTQYF. For the CDR3, the DNA is TGTGCCAGCAGCGTAGCTGGGCTAGCGGGGAAATCCTATACGCAGTATTTT.

This clonotype was seen more than once but under ten times. The chain links TRBV29-1 to TRBJ2-3; TRBD2 might be the D (5 bases). V was cut by 3 bases and J by 3 bases, with 16 bases left in between. The germline V gene has CDR1 SQVTM and CDR2 ANQGSEA. The CDR3 totals 15 residues. The CDR3 sequence is CSVDLVGGGTDTQYF. The CDR3 nucleotides read TGCAGCGTTGACCTGGTAGGAGGTGGGACAGATACGCAGTATTTT.

The chain uses TRBV29-1 and TRBJ1-2; 9 nucleotides agree with TRBD1. The J segment lost 12 bases and the V segment lost 7 bases, leaving 18 bases of the junction unmatched. CDR1 is SQVTM, CDR2 ANQGSEA, per germline. The CDR3 extends over 14 amino acids. This CDR3 reads CSAEPGQGILGDTF. The CDR3 DNA reads as TGCAGCGCAGAACCGGGACAGGGCATCCTCGGGGACACCTTC.

The chain combines TRBV9 with TRBJ2-5; tentatively, D is TRBD2 (6 bases). V lost 3 bases to trimming and J lost 4 bases, with 19 bases between them. Germline V lookup: CDR1 SGDLS, CDR2 YYNGEE. CDR3 length equals 16 residues. In nucleotides, the CDR3 is TGTGCCAGCAGCGCCCCCCAAGTAAGGGGAGGAGAGACCCAGTACTTC. This translates into CASSAPQVRGGETQYF.

This clonotype showed up many times. The chain recombines TRBV4-1 with TRBJ2-2; TRBD2 matches at 9 bases. The V gene end was trimmed by 1 base and the J gene end by 4 bases; junction bases not matched to a gene: 7. There are 17 residues in the CDR3. Germline V gene data show CDR1 as MGHRA and CDR2 as YSYEKL. The CDR3 loop reads CASSQGRREGLTGELFF. The CDR3 coding sequence is TGCGCCAGCAGCCAAGGGCGGCGGGAGGGCCTCACCGGGGAGCTGTTTTTT.

The gene calls are TRBV19 and TRBJ2-7, with 7 positions matching TRBD2. Germline CDR1 LNHDA, CDR2 SQIVND (reference sequence). This CDR3 spans 13 amino acids. With V trimmed by 11 bases and J by 3 bases, 10 bases remained unmatched. The CDR3 sequence: CAARGPGGYEQYF. As DNA, the CDR3 is TGTGCCGCAAGAGGCCCGGGGGGCTACGAGCAGTACTTC.

This clonotype has just a few counts. This chain uses TRBV19 with TRBJ2-5; 13 bases line up with TRBD2. The CDR3 is 16 amino acids. Germline lookup yields CDR1 LNHDA and CDR2 SQIVND (reference sequence). V was clipped by 9 bases and J by 1 base; unmatched bases: 8. CDR3 sequence (DNA): TGTGCCAGCACCAGGGGGACTAGCGGGACCCAAGAGACCCAGTACTTC. Encoded protein: CASTRGTSGTQETQYF.